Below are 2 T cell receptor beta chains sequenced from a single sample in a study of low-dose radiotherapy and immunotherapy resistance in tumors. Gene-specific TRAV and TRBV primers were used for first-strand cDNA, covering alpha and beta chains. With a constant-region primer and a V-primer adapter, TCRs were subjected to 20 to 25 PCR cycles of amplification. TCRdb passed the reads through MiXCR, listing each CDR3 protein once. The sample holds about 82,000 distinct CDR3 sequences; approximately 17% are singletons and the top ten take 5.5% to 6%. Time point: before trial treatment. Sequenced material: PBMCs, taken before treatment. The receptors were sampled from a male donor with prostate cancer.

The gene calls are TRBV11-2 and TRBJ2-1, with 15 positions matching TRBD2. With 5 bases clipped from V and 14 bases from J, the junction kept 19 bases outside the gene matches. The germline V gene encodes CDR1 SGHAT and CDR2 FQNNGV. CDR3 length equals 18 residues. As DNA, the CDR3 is TGTGCCAGCAGCAGACGGGCGGGGGGCCCACGGACTAGCGGGAGGGAGTTCTTC. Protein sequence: CASSRRAGGPRTSGREFF.

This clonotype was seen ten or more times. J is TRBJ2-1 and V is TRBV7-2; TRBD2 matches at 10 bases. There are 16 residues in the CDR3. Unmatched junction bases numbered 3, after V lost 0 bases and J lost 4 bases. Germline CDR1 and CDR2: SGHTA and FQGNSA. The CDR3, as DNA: TGTGCCAGCAGCTTAGCTAGCGGGGGGAATTACAATGAGCAGTTCTTC. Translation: CASSLASGGNYNEQFF.